Following are 29 T cell receptor beta chains from one sample sequenced in a study of yellow fever vaccine responses in identical twins. MiXCR, applied by TCRdb to the RT-PCR reads, yields one record per CDR3 protein. The sample lists more than 10,000 distinct CDR3 sequences; about four fifths were seen once. Sequenced material: T cells from blood (PBMCs), unsorted or a sorted subset (not recorded which), taken before or after yellow fever vaccination (not recorded which). Every receptor here comes from a woman younger than 30 who received the yellow fever vaccine.

This chain links TRBV11-3 with TRBJ2-1; tentative D call: TRBD1 (6 bases). Germline V gives CDR1 SGHNT, CDR2 YENEEA. Trimming left V 6 bases short and J 6 bases short, with 18 bases between. CDR3 length equals 15 residues. As DNA, the CDR3 is TGTGCCAGCAGACACACAGGGTTCCCCACCAATGAGCAGTTCTTC. Translating gives CASRHTGFPTNEQFF.

This clonotype was seen more than once but under ten times. The chain links TRBV19 to TRBJ2-7; D unclear. Between the trimmed V and J ends, which lost 5 bases and 6 bases, there was a span of 2 bases. This CDR3 spans 9 amino acids. The germline gives CDR1 LNHDA, CDR2 SQIVND (reference sequence). The CDR3 reads CASSSEQYF. The CDR3 DNA is TGTGCCAGTAGTTCCGAGCAGTACTTC. Based on the CDR3 plus reference TRBV19 and TRBJ2-7, the full variable domain is DGGITQSPKYLFRKEGQNVTLSCEQNLNHDAMYWYRQDPGQGLRLIYYSQIVNDFQKGDIAEGYSVSREKKESFPLTVTSAQKNPTAFYLCASSSEQYFGPGTRLTVT.

The chain uses TRBV29-1 and TRBJ2-1, with D hard to call. CDR3 length: 14 amino acids. Germline assignment: CDR1 SQVTM and CDR2 ANQGSEA. Trimming took 3 bases from V and 4 from J, leaving 13 bases between them. The CDR3 sequence: CSVDRTFLYNEQFF. The CDR3 DNA reads as TGCAGCGTTGATAGGACGTTTTTATACAATGAGCAGTTCTTC.

The V call is TRBV11-2, the J call TRBJ2-2; D not resolved. Looked up from germline, CDR1 is SGHAT and CDR2 is FQNNGV. CDR3 size: 17 residues. The V end lost 5 bases, the J end lost 4 bases, and 20 bases lay between the germline ends. DNA for the CDR3: TGTGCCAGCAGCCCCAAGTCGGCAGGCTTATTCACCGGGGAGCTGTTTTTT. This encodes CASSPKSAGLFTGELFF.

This chain connects TRBV11-1 to TRBJ2-7; 7 bases fit TRBD1. CDR1 is SGHAT, CDR2 FQDESV, per germline (reference sequence). The CDR3 spans 14 residues. The V and J ends lost 5 bases and 2 bases, in that order; junction bases with no gene match: 6. The CDR3 region has the DNA TGTGCCAGCAGCGTACAAGGGGGCCCCTACGAGCAGTACTTC. As protein: CASSVQGGPYEQYF.

The CDR3 DNA follows: TGTGCCAGCAGCATTCAGTTGGAACACTACGAGCAGTACTTC. Protein sequence: CASSIQLEHYEQYF. J is TRBJ2-7 and V is TRBV7-9; unclear D gene. The germline V gene encodes CDR1 SEHNR and CDR2 FQNEAQ (reference sequence). The CDR3 extends over 14 amino acids. Trimming stripped 5 bases from V and 3 bases from J, with 14 bases between.

This clonotype was detected only once. The gene calls are TRBV11-2 and TRBJ2-7; TRBD2 matches at 8 bases. The ends lost 4 bases at V and 4 bases at J; junction bases unmatched: 12. Looked up from germline, CDR1 is SGHAT and CDR2 is FQNNGV. This CDR3 comprises 16 residues. DNA for the CDR3: TGTGCCAGCAGCTCCGTGGGGAGCGGGAGTGGTTACGAGCAGTACTTC. Its translation: CASSSVGSGSGYEQYF.

This sequence joins TRBV12-3 or TRBV12-4 and TRBJ2-1, with a weak D call TRBD1 (6 bases). The CDR3 length is 15 residues. V lost 4 bases and J 4 bases, leaving 14 bases between the germline ends. CDR3 loop: CASSSRSGVYNEQFF. In DNA form, the CDR3 reads TGTGCCAGCAGTTCCCGCTCAGGGGTATACAATGAGCAGTTCTTC.

V and J are TRBV11-2 and TRBJ2-3; maybe TRBD2 (6 bases). With 0 bases removed from V and 4 bases from J, the gap between germline ends came to 11 bases. Germline V CDR1 and CDR2: SGHAT, FQNNGV. This CDR3 contains 15 residues. CDR3 protein: CASSLDSGGADTQYF. DNA for the CDR3: TGTGCCAGCAGCTTAGATAGCGGAGGGGCAGATACGCAGTATTTT. Using reference TRBV11-2 and TRBJ2-3 for the parts outside the CDR3, the full variable domain is EAGVAQSPRYKIIEKRQSVAFWCNPISGHATLYWYQQILGQGPKLLIQFQNNGVVDDSQLPKDRFSAERLKGVDSTLKIQPAKLEDSAVYLCASSLDSGGADTQYFGPGTRLTVL.

The chain is built from TRBV24-1 and TRBJ2-5; 10 positions agree with TRBD1. The germline gives CDR1 KGHDR, CDR2 SFDVKD. This CDR3 is 16 amino acids long. V dropped 8 bases and J dropped 3; count of bases not matched to a gene: 11. The chain's CDR3 is CATMSKEGTGEETQYF. The CDR3 nucleotides read TGTGCCACCATGTCGAAAGAAGGGACAGGGGAAGAGACCCAGTACTTC.

J is TRBJ2-1 and V is TRBV4-3, with D unclear. CDR3 size: 15 residues. Germline V lookup: CDR1 LGHNA, CDR2 YSLEER. V lost 0 bases and J 8 bases, leaving 14 bases between the germline ends. The CDR3 sequence is CASSQDPALPYEQFF. As DNA, the CDR3 is TGCGCCAGCAGCCAAGATCCCGCCTTACCTTATGAGCAGTTCTTC.

This chain uses TRBV18 with TRBJ2-3; D is ambiguous. The CDR3 runs 15 residues. Trimming removed 2 bases at V and 1 base at J, with 10 bases between. Germline V gene lookup returns CDR1 KGHSH and CDR2 LQKENI. CDR3 DNA: TGTGCCAGCTCACCAGATGAGTCGGGCACAGATACGCAGTATTTT. It yields the protein CASSPDESGTDTQYF.

V gene TRBV7-6 combines with J gene TRBJ1-1; D might be TRBD1 (5 bases). V lost 0 bases and J 3 bases, leaving 11 bases between the germline ends. This CDR3 region has 15 residues. CDR1 and CDR2 (germline): SGHVS, FNYEAQ. The CDR3 loop reads CASSLAGRVDTEAFF. The CDR3 bases are TGTGCCAGCAGCTTAGCTGGCAGGGTGGACACTGAAGCTTTCTTT.

This sequence joins TRBV23-1 and TRBJ2-1; 8 bases agree with TRBD1. TRBV23-1 is treated as an ORF (open reading frame) with a function not yet certain. The trim removed 2 bases at V and 5 bases at J, leaving 5 bases unmatched. The CDR3 runs to 15 residues. The CDR3 bases are TGCGCCAGCAGTCAAAGACAGGGGTTCGACAATGAGCAGTTCTTC. Translation: CASSQRQGFDNEQFF.

The CDR3 is CASSLQGPDTQYF. The CDR3 DNA reads as TGCGCCAGCAGCTTACAGGGACCTGATACGCAGTATTTT. The chain recombines TRBV5-1 with TRBJ2-3, with a weak D call TRBD1 (6 bases). V was clipped by 2 bases and J by 6 bases, with 10 bases between them. Germline CDR1 reads SGHRS; CDR2 reads YFSETQ. The CDR3 extends over 13 amino acids.

A few counts support this clonotype. This chain links TRBV7-9 with TRBJ2-1, with TRBD1 identical over 8 bases. Germline V gene data show CDR1 as SEHNR and CDR2 as FQNEAQ (reference sequence). The CDR3 contains 15 residues. V lost 3 bases, J lost 5 bases, and 6 bases stayed unmatched. CDR3 in DNA: TGTGCCAGCAGCTTGACCGGGACAGGTAACAATGAGCAGTTCTTC. Translated, it gives CASSLTGTGNNEQFF.

V usage is TRBV3-1 and J usage is TRBJ2-1; D possibly corresponds to TRBD1 (5 bases). The V and J ends lost 1 base and 2 bases respectively, with 6 bases between them. Germline CDR1 is LGHDT and CDR2 is YNNKEL (reference sequence). This CDR3 spans 14 amino acids. CDR3 sequence (DNA): TGTGCCAGCAGCCAAGGGGGCGCCTACAATGAGCAGTTCTTC. Protein: CASSQGGAYNEQFF.

The chain joins TRBV20-1 to TRBJ1-2, with a possible D match to TRBD1 (5 bases). The CDR3 is 13 residues long. Germline CDR1 reads DFQATT; CDR2 reads SNEGSKA (reference sequence). The V and J ends lost 8 bases and 2 bases respectively, with 15 bases between them. The CDR3 loop is CSSTDKLNYGYTF. CDR3 DNA sequence: TGCAGTTCTACGGACAAATTAAACTATGGCTACACCTTC.

The chain links TRBV11-2 to TRBJ2-5; D gene uncertain. The CDR3 loop spans 10 amino acids. Trimming removed 11 bases at V and 4 bases at J, with 8 bases between. CDR1 is SGHAT and CDR2 is FQNNGV in the germline V gene. CDR3 region: CASALETQYF. CDR3 nucleotide sequence: TGTGCCTCAGCCCTAGAGACCCAGTACTTC.

The genes are TRBV28 and TRBJ2-7, with 12 nucleotides matching TRBD1. Per the germline V gene, CDR1 is MDHEN and CDR2 is SYDVKM. This CDR3 spans 16 amino acids. The V and J ends lost 5 bases and 5 bases, in that order; junction bases with no gene match: 10. CDR3 sequence reads: CASSETAGTGGNEQYF. The CDR3 nucleotides read TGTGCCAGCAGTGAAACCGCAGGGACAGGGGGCAACGAGCAGTACTTC.

The J gene is TRBJ2-1, the V gene TRBV13, with D perhaps TRBD2 (6 bases). V dropped 6 bases and J dropped 0 bases, with 15 bases sitting between them. CDR1 and CDR2 (germline): PRHDT, FYEKMQ (reference sequence). CDR3 length: 16 amino acids. CDR3 in amino acids: CASRGLAPLSYNEQFF. The CDR3 DNA reads as TGTGCCAGCAGAGGTCTAGCGCCACTCTCCTACAATGAGCAGTTCTTC.

The chain carries TRBV15 and TRBJ2-7, with a tentative D call TRBD2 (6 bases). Trimming took off 8 bases at V and 3 bases at J, with 17 bases between the two ends. CDR1 LNHNV and CDR2 YYDKDF come from the germline V gene (reference sequence). The CDR3 has 14 residues. As DNA, the CDR3 is TGTGCCACCTCTCCCGGGACTGGAAACTACGAGCAGTACTTC. Its protein is CATSPGTGNYEQYF.

This chain joins TRBV11-1 and TRBJ2-1; 10 nucleotides align to TRBD2. CDR3 length equals 15 residues. Unmatched junction bases numbered 6, after V lost 6 bases and J lost 4 bases. Per the germline V gene, CDR1 is SGHAT and CDR2 is FQDESV (reference sequence). CDR3 loop: CASSSGTSVYNEQFF. CDR3 sequence (DNA): TGTGCCAGCAGTTCCGGGACTAGCGTGTACAATGAGCAGTTCTTC.

The chain joins TRBV14 to TRBJ1-1, with TRBD1 as a possible D gene (6 bases). The CDR3 sequence is 16 residues long. The germline V gene has CDR1 SGHDN and CDR2 FVKESK. Trimming left V 3 bases short and J 4 bases short, with 18 bases between. This chain's CDR3 is CASSQTGHLGSTEAFF. CDR3 in DNA: TGTGCCAGCAGCCAGACGGGACACCTGGGGAGCACTGAAGCTTTCTTT.

The chain has TRBV4-1 and TRBJ2-7; no reliable D call. Looked up from germline, CDR1 is MGHRA and CDR2 is YSYEKL. Trimming took off 1 base at V and 2 bases at J, with 12 bases between the two ends. The CDR3 contains 15 residues. The CDR3 loop is CASSQVPGNTYEQYF. The CDR3 region has the DNA TGCGCCAGCAGCCAAGTCCCAGGCAATACCTACGAGCAGTACTTC.

This clonotype has a single count. V gene TRBV20-1 combines with J gene TRBJ1-1; D perhaps matches TRBD1 (5 bases). The CDR3 sequence is 13 residues long. CDR1 is DFQATT, CDR2 SNEGSKA, per germline (reference sequence). With 6 bases removed from V and 5 bases from J, the gap between germline ends came to 16 bases. The CDR3 here is CSARPQGWTEAFF. As DNA, the CDR3 is TGCAGTGCCAGACCTCAGGGTTGGACTGAAGCTTTCTTT.

The J gene is TRBJ2-7, the V gene TRBV15; no definite D call. The V end lost 3 bases, the J end lost 2 bases, and 11 bases lay between the germline ends. The V gene's germline CDR1 is LNHNV and CDR2 YYDKDF (reference sequence). The CDR3 loop spans 14 amino acids. CDR3 DNA sequence: TGTGCCACCAGCAGGAACGTCAAGGCCTACGAGCAGTACTTC. It specifies CATSRNVKAYEQYF.

The rearrangement links TRBV10-1 to TRBJ2-7; no reliable D call. This CDR3 is 13 amino acids long. Deletions cut 3 bases from V and 0 bases from J, with 6 bases between. Germline V gives CDR1 WNHNN, CDR2 SYGVQD (reference sequence). The CDR3 region is CASSDPDSYEQYF. CDR3 nucleotide sequence: TGCGCCAGCAGTGATCCGGACTCCTACGAGCAGTACTTC.

This chain uses TRBV11-2 with TRBJ2-5; 7 positions agree with TRBD2. Trimming removed 5 bases from V and 5 bases from J; junction bases left unmatched: 8. Germline V CDR1 and CDR2: SGHAT, FQNNGV. CDR3 length: 14 residues. DNA of the CDR3: TGTGCCAGCAGCCCCGGACTAGGCGGGGAGACCCAGTACTTC. As protein: CASSPGLGGETQYF.